This TCR beta chain was obtained from a study of a mutant IDH1 vaccine in newly diagnosed glioma. Study as a whole: Vaccines were begun 4-6 weeks after radiotherapy alone, or with temozolomide cycles. Receipt of radiotherapy, temozolomide, or both preceded the study, and most received both. Week 47 marked visit V13, whereas week 35 marked visit V12.

Study observations and caveats: Changes in top peripheral clonotypes did not appear linked to pseudoprogression.

Time point given: week 35, safety follow-up. Vaccine doses each comprised 300 ug of mutant IDH1 20-mer peptide, with topical imiquimod. Libraries were prepared by immunoSEQ multiplex PCR; TCRdb keeps only in-frame clonotypes and omits some of them. There are roughly 32,000 clones in the sample; roughly 80% occur only once, and roughly 10% lies in the top ten. This clone occurred once. Its antigen remains unknown. This material consisted of PBMCs, taken from a glioma patient whose treatment included an IDH1 peptide vaccine. The clonotype comes from a woman aged 25 to 39 with glioma. Some clones in this sample may be carry-over from other donors' samples.

The CDR3 DNA reads TGCGCCAGCAGCCAATCCGTGGGGGGCATCGCCAAAAACATTCAGTACTTC. It codes for CASSQSVGGIAKNIQYF. This sequence joins TRBV4-1 and TRBJ2-4; D tentatively reads TRBD1 or TRBD2 (6 bases each). The CDR3 is made up of 17 amino acids. The V end lost 2 bases, the J end lost 1 base, and 15 bases lay between the germline ends. CDR1 and CDR2 from the germline V gene are MGHRA and YSYEKL.